Listed below are T cell receptor beta chains from one sample, sequenced in a study of cytomegalovirus exposure and HLA in healthy donors. Sequenced by immunoSEQ multiplex PCR; TCRdb stores in-frame clones only, minus some. The profile shows 80,000 to 95,000 clones, approximately 86% of them singletons. The sample taken for sequencing was PBMCs. Source of these receptors: a young man in good health and CMV-seropositive. Both conserved end residues are part of each CDR3. Each record gives: clone size, D gene, J gene, V gene, CDR3 protein, CDR3 DNA. A D gene is named only where the DNA matches it firmly. The listing skips clone size in some rows; elsewhere it reads once, few, many or a size class.

>-|TRBD2|TRBJ2-7|TRBV6-1
CASSEGLAGGHEQYF
TGTGCCAGCAGTGAAGGACTAGCGGGAGGGCACGAGCAGTACTTC
>-|-|TRBJ2-1|TRBV27
CASSLRAGRYNEQFF
TGTGCCAGCAGTTTAAGAGCGGGTCGCTACAATGAGCAGTTCTTC
>-|TRBD1|TRBJ2-7|TRBV20-1
CSASEQGEQYF
TGCAGTGCTTCCGAACAGGGGGAGCAGTACTTC
>-|TRBD1|TRBJ2-5|TRBV10-3
CAIRMGQGEQETQYF
TGTGCCATCCGGATGGGACAGGGTGAACAAGAGACCCAGTACTTC
>-|TRBD2|TRBJ2-4|TRBV4-1
CASSHVYGTSAQNIQYF
TGCGCCAGCAGCCATGTTTACGGGACTAGCGCACAAAACATTCAGTACTTC
>-|-|TRBJ1-3|TRBV28
CASSSTGLSGNTIYF
TGTGCCAGCAGCTCGACAGGACTCTCTGGAAACACCATATATTTT
>-|TRBD2|TRBJ2-1|TRBV6-5
CASSPGAGEGEQFF
TGTGCCAGCAGCCCCGGGGCGGGAGAGGGTGAGCAGTTCTTC
>-|TRBD1|TRBJ1-4|TRBV5-6
CASSPGGVGEKLFF
TGTGCCAGCAGCCCAGGGGGCGTCGGTGAAAAACTGTTTTTT
>-|-|TRBJ2-7|TRBV10-3
CAISGTGEQYF
TGTGCCATCAGTGGGACGGGGGAGCAGTACTTC
>-|TRBD1|TRBJ1-5|TRBV2
CASSEGQGSQPQHF
TGTGCCAGCAGTGAAGGACAGGGAAGTCAGCCCCAGCATTTT
>few|TRBD1|TRBJ2-4|TRBV5-1
CASSLGARGQKNIQYF
TGCGCCAGCAGCTTGGGGGCCAGGGGACAGAAAAACATTCAGTACTTC
>-|TRBD1|TRBJ2-4|TRBV4-1
CASSQPGDRGTKNIQYF
TGCGCCAGCAGCCAACCTGGGGACAGGGGCACCAAAAACATTCAGTACTTC
>few|-|TRBJ2-5|TRBV5-5
CASSLGAVQETQYF
TGTGCCAGCAGCTTGGGGGCAGTACAAGAGACCCAGTACTTC
>-|-|TRBJ2-1|TRBV11-3
CASSLTGFYNEQFF
TGTGCCAGCAGCCTCACCGGGTTCTACAATGAGCAGTTCTTC
>-|TRBD1|TRBJ1-3|TRBV6-1
CASSEDRGRRAGNTIYF
TGTGCCAGCAGTGAGGACAGGGGGAGAAGGGCTGGAAACACCATATATTTT
>-|TRBD1|TRBJ1-1|TRBV6-1
CASTTGQGATEAFF
TGTGCCAGCACCACAGGACAGGGGGCCACTGAAGCTTTCTTT
>-|TRBD1|TRBJ2-3|TRBV5-1
CASSWQGAGTDTQYF
TGCGCCAGCTCCTGGCAGGGGGCAGGCACAGATACGCAGTATTTT
>-|-|TRBJ2-1|TRBV19
CASSATESYEQFF
TGTGCCAGTAGTGCCACAGAAAGCTATGAGCAGTTCTTC
>-|TRBD1|TRBJ1-3|TRBV28
CASSNRGPGNTIYF
TGTGCCAGCAGTAACAGGGGGCCTGGAAACACCATATATTTT
>-|TRBD2|TRBJ2-1|TRBV27
CASSSTSGTYNEQFF
TGTGCCAGCAGCTCGACTAGCGGGACCTACAATGAGCAGTTCTTC
>-|TRBD1|TRBJ2-7|TRBV13
CASSSPGQASYEQYF
TGTGCCAGCAGCTCCCCAGGACAGGCGAGCTACGAGCAGTACTTC
>-|-|TRBJ2-7|TRBV10-3
CATGGGRWGQGYEQYF
TGTGCCACCGGGGGGGGGCGTTGGGGACAGGGCTACGAGCAGTACTTC
>-|-|TRBJ2-7|TRBV30
CAWRMVEGAKAYEQYF
TGTGCCTGGAGAATGGTGGAGGGGGCAAAAGCCTACGAGCAGTACTTC
>-|TRBD2|TRBJ2-1|TRBV6-4
CASSASGSSYNEQFF
TGTGCCAGCAGTGCTAGCGGGAGCTCCTACAATGAGCAGTTCTTC
>-|-|TRBJ1-2|TRBV27
CASSFTPNYGYTF
TGTGCCAGCAGTTTCACACCGAACTATGGCTACACCTTC
>-|TRBD1|TRBJ2-7|TRBV7-6
CASGPRTGEGHEQYF
TGTGCCAGCGGCCCTCGGACAGGGGAGGGTCACGAGCAGTACTTC
>-|-|TRBJ2-2|TRBV7-9
CSSSLSYYLNTGELFF
TGTTCCAGCAGCTTATCTTACTACCTGAACACCGGGGAGCTGTTTTTT
>-|TRBD1|TRBJ2-7|TRBV18
CASSPGWTGRREQYF
TGTGCCAGCTCACCGGGCTGGACAGGTCGTCGAGAGCAGTACTTC
>once|TRBD1|TRBJ1-6|TRBV25-1
CASSANRGSYNSPLHF
TGTGCCAGCAGTGCCAACAGGGGCAGCTATAATTCACCCCTCCACTTT
>-|TRBD2|TRBJ2-7|TRBV6-5
CASSYRREGQVEQYF
TGTGCCAGCAGTTATCGGCGGGAGGGCCAGGTCGAGCAGTACTTC
>-|-|TRBJ1-2|TRBV2
CASSEKAASNYGYTF
TGTGCCAGCAGTGAAAAAGCTGCGTCTAACTATGGCTACACCTTC
>-|-|TRBJ2-1|TRBV19
CASSIVQGPNEQFF
TGTGCCAGTAGTATCGTCCAGGGGCCCAATGAGCAGTTCTTC
>-|TRBD2|TRBJ2-7|TRBV28
CASRLRYLAGGTYEQYF
TGTGCCAGCAGACTTCGCTACCTAGCGGGAGGGACCTACGAGCAGTACTTC
>-|-|TRBJ1-4|TRBV18
CASSPQDSNEKLFF
TGTGCCAGCTCACCCCAGGACTCGAATGAAAAACTGTTTTTT
>-|TRBD2|TRBJ2-1|TRBV6-5
CASSYGTSNNEQFF
TGTGCCAGCAGTTACGGGACTAGTAACAATGAGCAGTTCTTC
>-|-|TRBJ2-7|TRBV20-1
CSARPGLEQYF
TGCAGTGCTAGACCCGGGTTGGAGCAGTACTTC
>-|TRBD2|TRBJ2-7|TRBV5-1
CASSWPGLGFHEQYF
TGCGCCAGCAGCTGGCCGGGACTAGGGTTCCACGAGCAGTACTTC
>-|TRBD1|TRBJ2-7|TRBV30
CAWSVGTGVSYEQYF
TGTGCCTGGAGTGTCGGGACAGGGGTCTCCTACGAGCAGTACTTC
>-|TRBD1|TRBJ2-5|TRBV7-2
CASSHRTGRETQYF
TGTGCCAGCAGCCACCGGACAGGGAGAGAGACCCAGTACTTC
>-|TRBD1|TRBJ1-2|TRBV5-4
CASSTGDSRYRFGYTF
TGTGCCAGCAGCACTGGGGACAGCCGTTACAGGTTCGGCTACACCTTC
>-|-|TRBJ2-7|TRBV7-9
CASSLGGGFDYEQYF
TGTGCCAGCAGCTTAGGTGGCGGGTTCGACTACGAGCAGTACTTC
>-|TRBD2|TRBJ2-3|TRBV11-2
CASRPGLAGVDTQYF
TGTGCCAGCAGACCAGGACTAGCGGGAGTGGATACGCAGTATTTT
>-|TRBD1|TRBJ1-5|TRBV19
CASSIDWTGQGNQPQHF
TGTGCCAGTAGTATAGATTGGACAGGGCAGGGCAATCAGCCCCAGCATTTT
>-|-|TRBJ2-1|TRBV6-1
CASSEALRSQFF
TGTGCCAGCAGTGAAGCTCTCCGGTCCCAATTCTTC
>-|-|TRBJ1-2|TRBV5-1
CASSKNIDIYGYTF
TGCGCCAGCAGCAAGAACATCGACATCTATGGCTACACCTTC
>-|-|TRBJ1-3|TRBV6-6
CASSYSRTRGQNTIYF
TGTGCCAGCAGTTACTCCCGCACTCGTGGGCAAAACACCATATATTTT
>-|-|TRBJ1-2|TRBV30
CAWSVQGLHGYTF
TGTGCCTGGAGTGTCCAGGGGCTGCATGGCTACACCTTC
>once|-|TRBJ2-5|TRBV5-1
CASSLVMDNQETQYF
TGCGCCAGCAGCTTGGTAATGGACAACCAAGAGACCCAGTACTTC
>-|TRBD2|TRBJ2-3|TRBV5-1
CASSPGGLVTDTQYF
TGCGCCAGCAGCCCGGGGGGTCTAGTCACAGATACGCAGTATTTT
>few|TRBD1|TRBJ2-7|TRBV28
CASTRDSLGEQYF
TGTGCCAGCACTCGGGACAGTTTGGGCGAGCAGTACTTC
>-|-|TRBJ2-1|TRBV18
CASSPQTGPSYNEQFF
TGTGCCAGCTCACCGCAAACAGGGCCATCCTACAATGAGCAGTTCTTC
>-|-|TRBJ1-1|TRBV11-2
CASSLGRGGGTEAFF
TGTGCCAGCAGCTTAGGGAGGGGCGGTGGCACTGAAGCTTTCTTT
>-|TRBD2|TRBJ2-1|TRBV4-1
CASSQGLAYSSYNEQFF
TGCGCCAGCAGCCAAGGACTAGCGTATAGCTCCTACAATGAGCAGTTCTTC
>-|TRBD2|TRBJ2-5|TRBV28
CASSFGGRALETQYF
TGTGCCAGCAGTTTCGGCGGGAGGGCCTTGGAGACCCAGTACTTC
>few|-|TRBJ1-1|TRBV30
CAWGTTNTEAFF
TGTGCCTGGGGGACAACGAACACTGAAGCTTTCTTT
>-|-|TRBJ1-3|TRBV11-2
CASTPSTGNTIYF
TGTGCCAGCACACCAAGCACTGGAAACACCATATATTTT